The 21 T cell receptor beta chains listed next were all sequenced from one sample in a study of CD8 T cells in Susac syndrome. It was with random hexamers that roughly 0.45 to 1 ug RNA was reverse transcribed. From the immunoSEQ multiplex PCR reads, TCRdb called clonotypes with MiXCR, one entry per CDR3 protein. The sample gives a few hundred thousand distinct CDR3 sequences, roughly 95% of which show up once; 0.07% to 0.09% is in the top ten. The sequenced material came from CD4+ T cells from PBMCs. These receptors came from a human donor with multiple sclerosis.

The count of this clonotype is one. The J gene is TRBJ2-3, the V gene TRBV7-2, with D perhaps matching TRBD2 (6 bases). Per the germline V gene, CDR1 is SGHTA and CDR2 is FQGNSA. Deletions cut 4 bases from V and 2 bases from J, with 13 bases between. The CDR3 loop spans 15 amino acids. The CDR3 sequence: CASSSRRESTDTQYF. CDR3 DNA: TGTGCCAGCAGCTCCCGTCGGGAGTCCACAGATACGCAGTATTTT.

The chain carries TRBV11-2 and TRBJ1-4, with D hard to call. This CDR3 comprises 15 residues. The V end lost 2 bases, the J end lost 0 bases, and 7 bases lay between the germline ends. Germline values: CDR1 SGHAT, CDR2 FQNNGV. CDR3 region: CASSLYRATNEKLFF. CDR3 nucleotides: TGTGCCAGCAGCTTATATAGGGCAACTAATGAAAAACTGTTTTTT.

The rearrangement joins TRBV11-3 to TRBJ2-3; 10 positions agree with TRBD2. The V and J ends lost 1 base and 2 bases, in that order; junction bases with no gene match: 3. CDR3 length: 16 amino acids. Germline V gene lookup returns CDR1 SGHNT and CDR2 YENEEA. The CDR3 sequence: CASSLVLAGATDTQYF. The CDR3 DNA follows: TGTGCCAGCAGCTTAGTTCTAGCGGGGGCCACAGATACGCAGTATTTT. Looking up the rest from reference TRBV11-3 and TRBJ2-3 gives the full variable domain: EAGVVQSPRYKIIEKKQPVAFWCNPISGHNTLYWYLQNLGQGPELLIRYENEEAVDDSQLPKDRFSAERLKGVDSTLKIQPAELGDSAVYLCASSLVLAGATDTQYFGPGTRLTVL.

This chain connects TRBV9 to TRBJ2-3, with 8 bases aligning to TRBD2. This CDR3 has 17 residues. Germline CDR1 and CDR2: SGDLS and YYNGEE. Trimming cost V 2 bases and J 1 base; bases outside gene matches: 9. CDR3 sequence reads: CASSVAGGPLGTDTQYF. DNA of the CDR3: TGTGCCAGCAGCGTTGCGGGGGGCCCACTCGGCACAGATACGCAGTATTTT.

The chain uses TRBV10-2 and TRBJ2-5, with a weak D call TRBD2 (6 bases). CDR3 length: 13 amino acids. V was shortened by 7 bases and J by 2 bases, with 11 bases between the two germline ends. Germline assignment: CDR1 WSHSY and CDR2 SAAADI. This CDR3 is CASTRGNQETQYF. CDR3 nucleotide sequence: TGCGCCAGCACACGGGGGAATCAAGAGACCCAGTACTTC.

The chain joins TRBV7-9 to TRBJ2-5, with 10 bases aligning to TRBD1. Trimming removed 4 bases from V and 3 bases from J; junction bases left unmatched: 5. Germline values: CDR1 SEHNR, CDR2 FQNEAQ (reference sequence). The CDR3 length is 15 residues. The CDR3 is CASSYRGQGEETQYF. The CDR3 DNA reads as TGTGCCAGCAGCTATAGAGGACAGGGGGAAGAGACCCAGTACTTC.

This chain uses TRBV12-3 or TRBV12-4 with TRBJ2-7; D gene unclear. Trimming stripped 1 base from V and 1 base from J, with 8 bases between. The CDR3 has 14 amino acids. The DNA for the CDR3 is TGTGCCAGCAGTTTAGTGTCGGATTCCTACGAGCAGTACGTC. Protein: CASSLVSDSYEQYV.

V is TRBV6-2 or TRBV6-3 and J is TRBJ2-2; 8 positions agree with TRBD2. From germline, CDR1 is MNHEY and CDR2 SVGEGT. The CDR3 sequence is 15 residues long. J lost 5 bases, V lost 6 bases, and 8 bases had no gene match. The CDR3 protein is CASRVAGKLTGELFF. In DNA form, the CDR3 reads TGTGCCAGCAGAGTAGCGGGAAAGCTTACCGGGGAGCTGTTTTTT.

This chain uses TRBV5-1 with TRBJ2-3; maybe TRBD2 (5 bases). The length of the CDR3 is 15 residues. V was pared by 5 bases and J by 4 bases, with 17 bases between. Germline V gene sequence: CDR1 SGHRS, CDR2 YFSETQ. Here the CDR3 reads CASRRTSGNSDTQYF. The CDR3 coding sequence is TGCGCCAGCAGGAGGACTTCGGGCAATTCAGATACGCAGTATTTT.

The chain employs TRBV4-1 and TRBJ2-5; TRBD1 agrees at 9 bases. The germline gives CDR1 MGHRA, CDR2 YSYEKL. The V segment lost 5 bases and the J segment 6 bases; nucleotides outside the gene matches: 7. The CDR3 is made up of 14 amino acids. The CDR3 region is CASSSRQGEKTQYF. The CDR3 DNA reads TGCGCCAGCAGCTCTAGACAGGGGGAAAAGACCCAGTACTTC.

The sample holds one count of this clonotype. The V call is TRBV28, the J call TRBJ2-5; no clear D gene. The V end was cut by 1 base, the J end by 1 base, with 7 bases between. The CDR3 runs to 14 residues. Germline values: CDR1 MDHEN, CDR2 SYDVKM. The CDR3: CASSLSRRQETQYF. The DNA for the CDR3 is TGTGCCAGCAGTTTATCGCGCCGCCAAGAGACCCAGTACTTC.

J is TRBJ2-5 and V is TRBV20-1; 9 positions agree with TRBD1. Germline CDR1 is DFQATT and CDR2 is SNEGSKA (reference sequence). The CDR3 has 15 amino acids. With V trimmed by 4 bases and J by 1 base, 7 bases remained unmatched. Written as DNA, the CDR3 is TGCAGTGCTATCCCCGGGGACAGGGTCCAAGAGACCCAGTACTTC. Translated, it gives CSAIPGDRVQETQYF.

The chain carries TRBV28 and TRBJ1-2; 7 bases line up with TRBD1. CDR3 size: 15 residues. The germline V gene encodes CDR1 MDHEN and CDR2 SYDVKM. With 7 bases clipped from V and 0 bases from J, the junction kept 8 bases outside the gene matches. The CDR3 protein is CASIVGTAANYGYTF. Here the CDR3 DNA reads TGTGCCAGCATTGTCGGGACAGCTGCTAACTATGGCTACACCTTC.

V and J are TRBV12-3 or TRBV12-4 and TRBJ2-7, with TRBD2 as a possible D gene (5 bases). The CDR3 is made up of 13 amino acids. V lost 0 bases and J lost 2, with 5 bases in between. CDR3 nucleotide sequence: TGTGCCAGCAGTTTAGCGCGGGCCTACGAGCAGTACGTC. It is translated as CASSLARAYEQYV.

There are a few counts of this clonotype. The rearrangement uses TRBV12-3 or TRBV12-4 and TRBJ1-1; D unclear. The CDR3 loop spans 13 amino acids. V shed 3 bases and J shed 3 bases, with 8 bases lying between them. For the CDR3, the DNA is TGTGCCAGCAGTTTTGGGAGGGACACTGAAGCTTTCTTT. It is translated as CASSFGRDTEAFF.

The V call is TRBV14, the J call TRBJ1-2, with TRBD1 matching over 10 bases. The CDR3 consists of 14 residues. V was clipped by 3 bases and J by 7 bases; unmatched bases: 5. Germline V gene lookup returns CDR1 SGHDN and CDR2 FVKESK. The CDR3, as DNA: TGTGCCAGCAGCCAGAGACAGGGGGCGGTTGGCTACACCTTC. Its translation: CASSQRQGAVGYTF.

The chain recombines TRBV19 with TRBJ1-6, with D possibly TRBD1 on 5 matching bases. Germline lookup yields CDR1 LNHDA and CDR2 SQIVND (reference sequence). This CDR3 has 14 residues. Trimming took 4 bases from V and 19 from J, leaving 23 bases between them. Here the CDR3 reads CASSKNARTGDLHF. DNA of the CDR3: TGTGCCAGTAGTAAAAACGCGAGGACTGGGGACTTACACTTT. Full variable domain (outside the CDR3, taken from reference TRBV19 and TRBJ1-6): DGGITQSPKYLFRKEGQNVTLSCEQNLNHDAMYWYRQDPGQGLRLIYYSQIVNDFQKGDIAEGYSVSREKKESFPLTVTSAQKNPTAFYLCASSKNARTGDLHFGNGTRLTVT.

The CDR3: CASSPLGTRNYGYTF. The CDR3 DNA reads as TGTGCCAGCTCACCACTCGGGACCCGGAACTATGGCTACACCTTC. This rearrangement joins TRBV18 to TRBJ1-2; possible D gene TRBD1, 5 bases. Germline V gene lookup returns CDR1 KGHSH and CDR2 LQKENI. V was trimmed by 1 base and J by 2 bases, leaving 11 bases between them. CDR3 length: 15 amino acids.

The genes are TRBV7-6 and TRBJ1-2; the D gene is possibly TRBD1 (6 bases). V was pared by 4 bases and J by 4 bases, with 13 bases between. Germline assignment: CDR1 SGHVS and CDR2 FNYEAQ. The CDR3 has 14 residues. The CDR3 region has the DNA TGTGCCAGCAGCTCGTGGACAGATACCTATGGCTACACCTTC. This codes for CASSSWTDTYGYTF.

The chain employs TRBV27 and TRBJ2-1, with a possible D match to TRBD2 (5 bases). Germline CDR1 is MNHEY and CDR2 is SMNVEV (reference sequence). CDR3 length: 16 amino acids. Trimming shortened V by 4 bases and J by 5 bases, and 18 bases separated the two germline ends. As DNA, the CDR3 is TGTGCCAGCAGTTCCCCCGCGGGTCCCGGAAACAATGAGCAGTTCTTC. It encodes CASSSPAGPGNNEQFF.

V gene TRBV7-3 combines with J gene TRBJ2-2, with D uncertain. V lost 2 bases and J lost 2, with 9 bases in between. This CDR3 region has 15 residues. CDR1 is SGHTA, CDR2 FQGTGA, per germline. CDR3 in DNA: TGTGCCAGCAGCTTATCCAGCTCAAACACCGGGGAGCTGTTTTTT. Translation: CASSLSSSNTGELFF.